The next 32 T cell receptor beta chains were all read from a single sample in a study of T cells after yellow fever vaccination. TCRdb recomputed calls from the 5' RACE reads with MiXCR, one row per CDR3 protein. The data hold 250,000 or so distinct CDR3 sequences, with 3.6% observed a single time. The source material was PBMCs, sampled 15 days after the yellow fever booster vaccination. The receptor set was obtained from a man aged 18 to 30 who received the YFV17D yellow fever vaccine.

This clonotype occurred many times. This chain joins TRBV7-2 and TRBJ1-3, with 7 bases matching TRBD1. V shed 4 bases, J shed 7 bases, and the junction held 7 bases outside the gene matches. The CDR3 covers 14 residues. Germline loops: CDR1 SGHTA, CDR2 FQGNSA. In DNA, the CDR3 is TGTGCCAGCAGCTCCCACAGGGGTGAGAACACCATATATTTT. Translating gives CASSSHRGENTIYF.

In this sample, this clonotype turned up many times. The rearrangement uses TRBV7-9 and TRBJ1-3; weak D call: TRBD1 (6 bases). This CDR3 has 13 residues. Germline V CDR1 and CDR2: SEHNR, FQNEAQ (reference sequence). V was trimmed by 3 bases and J by 7 bases, leaving 10 bases between them. The chain's CDR3 is CASSFGQGNTIYF. The CDR3 bases are TGTGCCAGCAGCTTTGGGCAGGGGAACACCATATATTTT.

This clonotype was counted ten times or more. This chain uses TRBV10-3 with TRBJ2-7; 10 nucleotides agree with TRBD1. Germline V gene data show CDR1 as ENHRY and CDR2 as SYGVKD. The CDR3 is 17 residues long. After removal of 6 bases from V and 2 bases from J, the junction contained 13 bases not matched to a gene. DNA of the CDR3: TGTGCCATCAGGGCCTCAGACGGACAGGGGGGCCCCTACGAGCAGTACTTC. This sequence encodes CAIRASDGQGGPYEQYF.

In the case of this clonotype: Since a much larger clone is just one base distant, this may be a read error. The CDR3 spells CSATRTSGQETEYF. The CDR3 coding sequence is TGCAGTGCTACCCGGACTAGCGGGCAAGAGACCGAGTACTTC. The V gene is TRBV20-1, the J gene TRBJ2-5, with 11 bases identical to TRBD2. Germline V gene data show CDR1 as DFQATT and CDR2 as SNEGSKA (reference sequence). The CDR3 spans 14 residues.

In this sample, this clonotype is medium-sized. The chain is built from TRBV4-2 and TRBJ2-1; TRBD2 matches at 12 bases. The CDR3 consists of 15 residues. With V trimmed by 1 base and J by 6 bases, 1 base remained unmatched. Germline V gene sequence: CDR1 LGHNA, CDR2 YNFKEQ. CDR3 loop: CASSQASGGANEQFF. As DNA, the CDR3 is TGTGCCAGCAGCCAAGCTAGCGGGGGGGCCAATGAGCAGTTCTTC.

Many counts were recorded for this clonotype. The chain combines TRBV4-2 with TRBJ2-7; 10 bases are shared with TRBD2. Germline V gene lookup returns CDR1 LGHNA and CDR2 YNFKEQ. With V trimmed by 2 bases and J by 3 bases, 4 bases remained unmatched. This CDR3 is 15 amino acids long. CDR3 amino acids: CASSQQRGGYYEQYF. As DNA, the CDR3 is TGTGCCAGCAGCCAACAGCGGGGGGGGTACTACGAGCAGTACTTC.

Ten or more counts support this clonotype. The chain's CDR3 is CSAVQGARTEAFF. DNA for the CDR3: TGCAGTGCTGTGCAGGGGGCACGGACTGAAGCTTTCTTT. This chain connects TRBV20-1 to TRBJ1-1, with 8 bases matching TRBD1. Germline trimming cut 5 bases from V and 5 bases from J; bases unmatched to any gene: 7. Germline V lookup: CDR1 DFQATT, CDR2 SNEGSKA (reference sequence). The CDR3 length is 13 residues.

This clonotype was observed at least ten times. The chain uses TRBV11-2 and TRBJ2-5; no reliable D call. Germline assignment: CDR1 SGHAT and CDR2 FQNNGV. This CDR3 spans 14 amino acids. V lost 4 bases and J lost 7, with 16 bases in between. CDR3: CASSSLGRPGTQYF. CDR3 sequence (DNA): TGTGCCAGCAGCTCCCTGGGCCGCCCGGGGACCCAGTACTTC.

Many counts were recorded for this clonotype. The chain has TRBV11-2 and TRBJ2-3, with 7 bases identical to TRBD2. This CDR3 spans 15 amino acids. Trimming cost V 2 bases and J 2 bases; bases outside gene matches: 4. The V gene's germline CDR1 is SGHAT and CDR2 FQNNGV. For the CDR3, the DNA is TGTGCCAGCAGCTTATACGCGGGGGTCACAGATACGCAGTATTTT. As protein: CASSLYAGVTDTQYF.

This clonotype has a count of ten or more. J is TRBJ2-7 and V is TRBV7-2, with TRBD1 identical over 11 bases. CDR1 SGHTA and CDR2 FQGNSA come from the germline V gene. This CDR3 is 17 amino acids long. V lost 5 bases, J lost 2 bases, and 11 bases stayed unmatched. The CDR3 reads CASSRPGTGGAAYEQYF. The DNA of the CDR3 is TGTGCCAGCAGCAGACCCGGGACAGGGGGAGCGGCCTACGAGCAGTACTTC. Complete variable domain (other parts from reference TRBV7-2 and TRBJ2-7): GAGVSQSPSNKVTEKGKDVELRCDPISGHTALYWYRQSLGQGLEFLIYFQGNSAPDKSGLPSDRFSAERTGGSVSTLTIQRTQQEDSAVYLCASSRPGTGGAAYEQYFGPGTRLTVT.

This clonotype was observed at least ten times. This chain joins TRBV20-1 and TRBJ2-1; D uncertain. The length of the CDR3 is 11 residues. Germline lookup yields CDR1 DFQATT and CDR2 SNEGSKA (reference sequence). Trimming cost V 8 bases and J 0 bases, with 5 bases left between them. The CDR3 DNA reads as TGCAGTCCACCCTCCTACAATGAGCAGTTCTTC. It encodes CSPPSYNEQFF.

This clonotype was counted ten times or more. A junction boundary mismatches the germline segment, possibly from a read error. V is TRBV7-2 and J is TRBJ2-2, with 7 nucleotides matching TRBD1. The CDR3 consists of 15 residues. Germline CDR1 reads SGHTA; CDR2 reads FQGNSA. The CDR3 loop reads CASSLGTANTGELFF. In DNA, the CDR3 is TGCGCCAGCAGTTTGGGGACAGCGAACACCGGGGAGCTGTTTTTT.

This clonotype was counted ten times or more. The chain has TRBV5-6 and TRBJ2-7, with D perhaps matching TRBD1 or TRBD2 (6 bases each). This CDR3 spans 16 amino acids. Trimming took off 4 bases at V and 1 base at J, with 18 bases between the two ends. Germline V CDR1 and CDR2: SGHDT, YYEEEE. The CDR3 DNA reads TGTGCCAGCAGCCCGGTTTGGGGGGCTGGGTCCTACGAGCAGTACTTC. Residues: CASSPVWGAGSYEQYF.

This clonotype was detected many times. The genes are TRBV12-3 or TRBV12-4 and TRBJ1-2; D remains ambiguous. V lost 5 bases and J 8 bases, leaving 18 bases between the germline ends. The CDR3 extends over 14 amino acids. Written as DNA, the CDR3 is TGTGCCAGCAGTCCCGGACCGACTTCTATGGGCTACACCTTC. Residues: CASSPGPTSMGYTF.

In this sample, this clonotype turned up many times. The chain carries TRBV15 and TRBJ2-5; 7 bases fit TRBD2. Germline-derived CDR1 and CDR2 are LNHNV and YYDKDF (reference sequence). The CDR3 is 14 amino acids. V shed 3 bases, J shed 1 base, and the junction held 2 bases outside the gene matches. CDR3 loop: CATSRGLSQETQYF. The CDR3 DNA is TGTGCCACCAGCAGGGGACTATCCCAAGAGACCCAGTACTTC.

This clonotype was counted at least ten times. V is TRBV7-8 and J is TRBJ1-2, with 8 bases fitting TRBD1. CDR1 and CDR2 (germline): SGHVS, FQNEAQ. V lost 3 bases to trimming and J lost 3 bases; unmatched junction nucleotides: 15. CDR3 length: 18 residues. The DNA for the CDR3 is TGTGCCAGCAGCTTGAAACCGGGACAGGCCCCACCTTACTATGGCTACACCTTC. Protein: CASSLKPGQAPPYYGYTF.

This clonotype has ten or more counts. The V and J genes are TRBV2 and TRBJ2-7; D is tentatively TRBD1 or TRBD2 (5 bases each). The V end was cut by 6 bases, the J end by 2 bases, with 11 bases between. In germline, CDR1 is SNHLY, CDR2 FYNNEI. The CDR3 has 13 amino acids. CDR3 in amino acids: CASRAGTTYEQYF. For the CDR3, the DNA is TGTGCCAGCAGGGCCGGGACCACCTACGAGCAGTACTTC.

This clonotype has a count of ten or more. This chain uses TRBV27 with TRBJ2-7; maybe TRBD2 (5 bases). In germline, CDR1 is MNHEY, CDR2 SMNVEV (reference sequence). The CDR3 length is 13 residues. Trimming pared 2 bases from V and 2 bases from J, leaving 7 bases between. The CDR3 loop is CASSLGRAYEQYV. The CDR3, as DNA: TGTGCCAGCAGTTTAGGGAGAGCCTACGAGCAGTACGTC.

This clonotype was seen at least ten times. The chain is built from TRBV5-1 and TRBJ1-2; D might be TRBD1 (5 bases). The CDR3 has 14 residues. Germline loops: CDR1 SGHRS, CDR2 YFSETQ. V was pared by 4 bases and J by 8 bases, with 18 bases between. In DNA form, the CDR3 reads TGCGCCAGCAGCACCCGGGCCCAAAGGGGAGGCTACACCTTC. Translating gives CASSTRAQRGGYTF.

This clonotype has ten or more counts. The chain couples TRBV5-1 to TRBJ2-5; 7 positions match TRBD1. V lost 0 bases to trimming and J lost 1 base; unmatched junction nucleotides: 3. Germline CDR1 is SGHRS and CDR2 is YFSETQ. This CDR3 is built from 15 residues. CDR3 DNA: TGCGCCAGCAGCTTGGCCGGGACAGTCCAAGAGACCCAGTACTTC. It specifies CASSLAGTVQETQYF.

There are many counts of this clonotype. This rearrangement joins TRBV4-3 to TRBJ1-1, with 8 bases aligning to TRBD1. Germline V gene sequence: CDR1 LGHNA, CDR2 YSLEER. The CDR3 spans 19 residues. With V trimmed by 1 base and J by 1 base, 14 bases remained unmatched. The CDR3 DNA reads TGCGCCAGCAGCCAAGGGTTCGTTCAGGGGGCTTGGGAGAACACTGAAGCTTTCTTT. This gives the protein CASSQGFVQGAWENTEAFF.

The sample holds many counts of this clonotype. The chain joins TRBV5-1 to TRBJ1-4, with D unresolved. Trimming left V 3 bases short and J 4 bases short, with 13 bases between. The germline V gene has CDR1 SGHRS and CDR2 YFSETQ. The CDR3 extends over 15 amino acids. This CDR3 is CASSWNGLYNEKLFF. In DNA, the CDR3 is TGCGCCAGCAGCTGGAATGGCCTGTATAATGAAAAACTGTTTTTT.

Many counts were recorded for this clonotype. This sequence joins TRBV7-9 and TRBJ2-3, with a weak D call TRBD2 (6 bases). The V and J ends lost 5 bases and 4 bases respectively, with 22 bases between them. The CDR3 has 17 amino acids. Germline CDR1 is SEHNR and CDR2 is FQNEAQ (reference sequence). CDR3 amino acids: CASSPRRGSHTADTQYF. CDR3 nucleotides: TGTGCCAGCAGCCCCCGGAGGGGATCACACACAGCAGATACGCAGTATTTT.

This clonotype was seen at least ten times. The chain carries TRBV4-1 and TRBJ2-7; 7 bases are shared with TRBD1. V lost 4 bases, J lost 0 bases, and 9 bases stayed unmatched. Per germline, CDR1 MGHRA and CDR2 YSYEKL. The CDR3 length is 16 residues. The CDR3 DNA follows: TGCGCCAGCAGCCGTACGTCGGGACAGAGCTCCTACGAGCAGTACTTC. Translation: CASSRTSGQSSYEQYF.

This clonotype showed up many times. The chain is built from TRBV12-3 or TRBV12-4 and TRBJ2-5; the D gene is possibly TRBD1 (5 bases). Trimming took off 0 bases at V and 9 bases at J, with 11 bases between the two ends. The CDR3 runs 13 residues. For the CDR3, the DNA is TGTGCCAGCAGTTTAGCGGTCGAAGGGGCCCAGTACTTC. Translating gives CASSLAVEGAQYF.

The gene calls are TRBV29-1 and TRBJ2-1; D could derive from TRBD1 or TRBD2 (5 bases each). The V gene lost 6 bases and the J gene lost 7 bases, with 19 bases spanning the gap. Germline values: CDR1 SQVTM, CDR2 ANQGSEA. The CDR3 is made up of 14 amino acids. The chain's CDR3 is CSVTLWGPGNEQFF. The CDR3 DNA is TGCAGCGTCACGCTTTGGGGACCGGGAAATGAGCAGTTCTTC.

This clonotype occurred many times. The chain joins TRBV12-3 or TRBV12-4 to TRBJ2-3, with D maybe TRBD1 (5 bases). Trimming took off 3 bases at V and 7 bases at J, with 14 bases between the two ends. The CDR3 sequence is 14 residues long. As DNA, the CDR3 is TGTGCCAGCAGTTTCTCAGGGCCCTTGAATACGCAGTATTTT. As protein: CASSFSGPLNTQYF.

The J gene is TRBJ1-1, the V gene TRBV19, with D perhaps TRBD1 (5 bases). Germline lookup yields CDR1 LNHDA and CDR2 SQIVND (reference sequence). There are 12 residues in the CDR3. V was trimmed by 7 bases and J by 11 bases, leaving 17 bases between them. CDR3 in amino acids: CASNRGPERAFF. The CDR3 DNA reads as TGTGCCAGTAATAGGGGCCCGGAGCGGGCTTTCTTT.

This clonotype was seen many times. The chain combines TRBV12-5 with TRBJ2-7, with a weak D call TRBD1 (6 bases). The V end was cut by 8 bases, the J end by 3 bases, with 17 bases between. CDR1 and CDR2 (germline): LGHNT, FRNRAP. The CDR3 extends over 14 amino acids. As DNA, the CDR3 is TGTGCTAGTTCCAACAGGGTGGGTAACTACGAGCAGTACTTC. This translates into CASSNRVGNYEQYF.

This clonotype was counted many times. J is TRBJ2-3 and V is TRBV7-2; maybe TRBD2 (6 bases). Germline CDR1 SGHTA, CDR2 FQGNSA. The CDR3 length is 15 residues. With 3 bases removed from V and 2 bases from J, the gap between germline ends came to 12 bases. Here the CDR3 DNA reads TGTGCCAGCAGCTTTCGAGCGGGCTACACAGATACGCAGTATTTT. This sequence encodes CASSFRAGYTDTQYF.

This clonotype was seen ten or more times. The V call is TRBV6-5, the J call TRBJ2-1; D ambiguous. The germline V and J ends were trimmed by 2 bases and 0 bases, with 8 bases remaining between them. This CDR3 spans 15 amino acids. Germline lookup yields CDR1 MNHEY and CDR2 SVGAGI. CDR3 DNA sequence: TGTGCCAGCAGTTACACGGCGATCTCCTACAATGAGCAGTTCTTC. It translates to CASSYTAISYNEQFF.

This clonotype has a count of ten or more. J is TRBJ2-1 and V is TRBV5-4, with TRBD2 matching 14 bases. The CDR3 loop spans 15 amino acids. The ends lost 5 bases at V and 6 bases at J; junction bases unmatched: 4. Germline V gene lookup returns CDR1 SGHNT and CDR2 YYREEE (reference sequence). The CDR3 DNA sequence: TGTGCCAGCAGATCCGGACTAGCGGGGGGCAATGAGCAGTTCTTC. This sequence encodes CASRSGLAGGNEQFF.